This T cell receptor (beta chain) was sequenced in a study of shared clonotypes between healthy human individuals. Study information: Each donor's CD4 naive and CD4 memory cells filled three plates apiece, CD8 naive two, and CD8 memory one.

Generated by immunoSEQ multiplex PCR, the TCRdb table keeps only in-frame clones and is missing some. The sample carries about 2 million clones, over 85% recorded once. Study-wide results and caveats: Clonotype sharing among the donors was expected to vary with sequencing depth.

Cells designated naive CD8 were CD45RO-negative and were positively selected for CCR7, with terminally differentiated effector memory CD45RA+ cells excluded. Points on this clone: The antigen is not known. This specimen includes other DNA sequences encoding the same CDR3.

This CDR3 has 14 amino acids. From germline, CDR1 is MDHEN and CDR2 SYDVKM. V was pared by 6 bases and J by 3 bases, with 4 bases of the junction left unmatched. The source of this sequence is a man aged 18 to 30 in good health. The V call is TRBV28, the J call TRBJ2-7; the match to TRBD1 covers 11 bases. Sequenced sample: naive CD8+ T cells sorted from blood. The CDR3 bases are TGTGCCAGCAGCCTTGGGACAGGGGGCTACGAGCAGTACTTC. This encodes CASSLGTGGYEQYF.